This T cell receptor (beta chain) comes out of a study of shared clonotypes between healthy human individuals. Remarks on this clone: Its specificity is unknown.

The CDR3 covers 15 residues. Germline assignment: CDR1 SGHTA and CDR2 FQGNSA. Trimming left V 7 bases short and J 4 bases short, with 17 bases between. The DNA input per sorted-subset replicate PCR was 200 ng, corresponding to 25,000 to 30,000 T cell genomes. Sequenced by immunoSEQ multiplex PCR; TCRdb stores in-frame clones only, minus some. Of more than 1 million clones listed, approximately 78% are singletons. Broader study findings: Naive subsets typically showed greater estimated richness than memory subsets. In a handful of donors, about 5% of naive CD4 clonotypes appeared in common.

Specimen: memory CD4+ T cells from PBMCs. Subset of the sample: CD45RA-negative fraction. This sequence was found in a man between 18 and 35 years old in good health. Some clones in this sample may be carry-over from other donors' samples. V gene TRBV7-2 combines with J gene TRBJ1-5; weak D call: TRBD1 (5 bases). The CDR3 DNA reads TGTGCCAGCACAATCGGGGGGGATGGAAATCAGCCCCAGCATTTT. Residues: CASTIGGDGNQPQHF.